This record covers a single T cell receptor (beta chain). Its specificity is not known. It was autoimmune disease history or systemic immunosuppression that excluded patients. The data were taken from a study of OX40 agonist ivuxolimab in advanced cancers. Study-wide results and caveats: At doses 0.1 to 3.0 mg/kg, CD4+ and CD8+ clones expanded.

TCRdb's copy holds only in-frame clones and misses some; the assay was immunoSEQ multiplex PCR. The table lists tens of thousands of clones, approximately 90% of them singletons. This CDR3 region has 16 residues. Per germline, CDR1 MGHDK and CDR2 SYGVNS. Trimming at V came to 5 bases and at J to 1 base, leaving 5 bases not matched to a gene. The chain is built from TRBV25-1 and TRBJ2-1; 10 nucleotides line up with TRBD1. The sequencing used CD4+ or CD8+ T cells sorted from blood, collected in a trial of the OX40 agonist ivuxolimab. The sequence came from an adult with an advanced solid tumor such as melanoma, head and neck, liver or kidney cancer. The CDR3 loop is CASSTRDRGSYNEQFF. CDR3 nucleotide sequence: TGTGCCAGCAGTACCCGGGACAGGGGTTCCTACAATGAGCAGTTCTTC.